Following are 10 T cell receptor beta chains from one sample sequenced in a study of blood T cell repertoires in COVID-19. The protocol was immunoSEQ multiplex PCR, while the TCRdb copy is restricted to in-frame clones and leaves out a portion. This table holds fewer than 150,000 clones, approximately 87% found once. Sequenced: peripheral blood. The origin of the receptors is an older man who had recovered from COVID-19.

Only a few counts were recorded for this clone. The chain employs TRBV7-8 and TRBJ2-2; TRBD2 aligns across 9 bases. This CDR3 has 17 amino acids. Looked up from germline, CDR1 is SGHVS and CDR2 is FQNEAQ. The junction had 12 bases not matched to a gene; V was cut back by 5 bases and J by 5 bases. CDR3 in amino acids: CASSPSLREGKTGELFF. DNA of the CDR3: TGTGCCAGCAGCCCCTCTTTGCGGGAGGGAAAAACCGGGGAGCTGTTTTTT.

The J gene is TRBJ2-7, the V gene TRBV11-2; 9 positions agree with TRBD1. J gave up 1 base and V 5 bases, and 9 bases lay outside the gene matches. Germline V gene data show CDR1 as SGHAT and CDR2 as FQNNGV. This CDR3 has 16 residues. CDR3 amino acids: CASSPDRGSGSYEQYF. CDR3 sequence (DNA): TGTGCCAGCAGCCCTGACAGGGGGTCAGGTTCCTACGAGCAGTACTTC.

CDR3 residues: CASSQRDGYNEQFF. The CDR3 nucleotides read TGTGCCAGCAGCCAAAGAGACGGGTACAATGAGCAGTTCTTC. The chain joins TRBV14 to TRBJ2-1; D not certain. The CDR3 is 14 amino acids. V was trimmed by 2 bases and J by 4 bases, leaving 9 bases between them. The germline gives CDR1 SGHDN, CDR2 FVKESK.

The table lists this clone with a count of one. The V and J genes are TRBV10-1 and TRBJ1-1; D might be TRBD1 (5 bases). There are 16 residues in the CDR3. V was pared by 0 bases and J by 0 bases, with 11 bases between. The germline gives CDR1 WNHNN, CDR2 SYGVQD (reference sequence). The CDR3 DNA sequence: TGCGCCAGCAGTGAGTCGCGGACACCGATGAACACTGAAGCTTTCTTT. Residues: CASSESRTPMNTEAFF.

This clone was seen a handful of times. This rearrangement joins TRBV9 to TRBJ2-1; D might be TRBD2 (5 bases). The CDR3 has 16 residues. Per germline, CDR1 SGDLS and CDR2 YYNGEE. The V end was cut by 4 bases, the J end by 12 bases, with 26 bases between. The CDR3 region is CASSPRGGSVARGQFF. The CDR3 DNA follows: TGTGCCAGCAGCCCTCGTGGCGGAAGTGTCGCTCGGGGGCAGTTCTTC.

Only one count was recorded for this clone. The CDR3 loop reads CASRSETDTQYF. CDR3 nucleotides: TGTGCCAGCAGGTCTGAGACAGATACGCAGTATTTT. This rearrangement joins TRBV2 to TRBJ2-3; no reliable D call. The CDR3 is made up of 12 amino acids. Germline-derived CDR1 and CDR2 are SNHLY and FYNNEI. V dropped 6 bases and J dropped 3 bases, with 7 bases sitting between them.

V usage is TRBV20-1 and J usage is TRBJ1-1, with D possibly matching TRBD1 (5 bases). Trimming shortened V by 6 bases and J by 4 bases, and 6 bases separated the two germline ends. Germline assignment: CDR1 DFQATT and CDR2 SNEGSKA (reference sequence). This CDR3 comprises 10 residues. The CDR3 loop reads CSAGGTEAFF. CDR3 DNA sequence: TGCAGTGCCGGGGGCACTGAAGCTTTCTTT.

The rearrangement joins TRBV5-1 to TRBJ2-2; D is possibly TRBD2 (5 bases). This CDR3 region has 13 residues. Deletions cut 5 bases from V and 2 bases from J, with 7 bases between. In germline, CDR1 is SGHRS, CDR2 YFSETQ. CDR3: CASREGNTGELFF. As DNA, the CDR3 is TGCGCCAGCAGAGAGGGAAACACCGGGGAGCTGTTTTTT.

The rearrangement links TRBV7-8 to TRBJ1-4; D gene ambiguous. This CDR3 region has 14 residues. The germline V and J ends were trimmed by 4 bases and 0 bases, with 6 bases remaining between them. The germline CDR1 and CDR2 sequences are SGHVS and FQNEAQ. The CDR3 nucleotides read TGTGCCAGCAGCTCAACTACAACTAATGAAAAACTGTTTTTT. Its translation: CASSSTTTNEKLFF.

The chain combines TRBV7-9 with TRBJ2-1; 8 bases match TRBD1. Germline assignment: CDR1 SEHNR and CDR2 FQNEAQ (reference sequence). The CDR3 has 13 amino acids. V lost 5 bases and J lost 9; bases outside the gene matches: 6. The DNA for the CDR3 is TGTGCCAGCAGCGTGCAGGGGGCGGTTGAGCAGTTCTTC. Its protein product is CASSVQGAVEQFF. The complete variable domain, with remaining parts taken from reference TRBV7-9 and TRBJ2-1, reads DTGVSQNPRHKITKRGQNVTFRCDPISEHNRLYWYRQTLGQGPEFLTYFQNEAQLEKSRLLSDRFSAERPKGSFSTLEIQRTEQGDSAMYLCASSVQGAVEQFFGPGTRLTVL.